The rows below give T cell receptor beta chains drawn from one sample of a study of OX40 agonist ivuxolimab in advanced cancers. Sequenced by immunoSEQ multiplex PCR; TCRdb stores in-frame clones only, minus some. The table lists more than 40,000 clones, 89% of them singletons. This material consisted of CD4+ or CD8+ T cells sorted from blood, taken in a trial of the OX40 agonist ivuxolimab. These receptors were taken from an adult with an advanced solid tumor such as melanoma, head and neck, liver or kidney cancer. Both conserved end residues are part of each CDR3. D genes are given only for firm matches. Clone size is given for some rows only: seen once, a few or many times, or a class if the clone is expanded.

clone_size d_call j_call v_call cdr3_nt cdr3_aa
NA NA TRBJ1-5 TRBV30 TGTGCCTGGAGTAAGGGTTTGGTCAATCAGCCCCAGCATTTT CAWSKGLVNQPQHF
NA TRBD1 TRBJ2-1 TRBV27 TGTGCCAGCAGTCCCGGGACAGGGACTTACAATGAGCAGTTCTTC CASSPGTGTYNEQFF
NA TRBD1 TRBJ2-5 TRBV4-3 TGCGCCAGCAGCCGCGCGACAGGGATCGAGACCCAGTACTTC CASSRATGIETQYF
NA NA TRBJ2-5 TRBV5-6 TGTGCCAGCAGCGGGGAGGGGGTGTGGGAGACCCAGTACTTC CASSGEGVWETQYF
NA TRBD1 TRBJ1-1 TRBV6-6 TGTGCCAGCAGTTACGCCGGGACAGGCACTGAAGCTTTCTTT CASSYAGTGTEAFF
NA NA TRBJ1-5 TRBV4-3 TGCGCCAGCAGCCAAGTGTGGGATCCGGTGAGGGTTAGTCAGCCCCAGCATTTT CASSQVWDPVRVSQPQHF
NA NA TRBJ1-1 TRBV2 TGTGCCAGCAGGACCGACATCGGCACTGAAGCTTTCTTT CASRTDIGTEAFF
few NA TRBJ1-1 TRBV6-5 TGTGCCAGCAGAGACCAGGGGTTCGGCACTGAAGCTTTCTTT CASRDQGFGTEAFF
NA NA TRBJ1-4 TRBV6-6 TGTGCCAGCAGTTACTCGGGACGGCTAAATGAAAAACTGTTTTTT CASSYSGRLNEKLFF
NA TRBD1 TRBJ1-1 TRBV20-1 TGCAGTGAGGACAGGGTTCCTGAAGCTTTCTTT CSEDRVPEAFF
once NA TRBJ1-1 TRBV7-9 TGTGCCAGCAGTATTCTTTTTGCAGAGAACACTGAAGCTTTCTTT CASSILFAENTEAFF
NA NA TRBJ1-1 TRBV2 TGTGCCTGTGAGACAGTGAACACTGAAGCTTTCTTT CACETVNTEAFF
NA NA TRBJ2-3 TRBV28 TGTGCCAGCAGCCCAAAGGTTGCTGGACGGGAAGATACGCAGTATTTT CASSPKVAGREDTQYF
NA NA TRBJ2-1 TRBV6-5 TGTGCCAGCAGTTACAGGAGCCCCTACAATGAGCAGTTCTTC CASSYRSPYNEQFF
NA NA TRBJ2-1 TRBV27 TGTGCCAGCAGTTTACACTACCGGAGCAATGAGCAGTTCTTC CASSLHYRSNEQFF
NA NA TRBJ2-7 TRBV4-3 TGCGCCAGCAGCCAAATGGGGGGGACAAACGAGCAGTACTTC CASSQMGGTNEQYF
NA TRBD2 TRBJ2-1 TRBV7-2 TGTGCCAGCAGCTTAAGCTTTTTCGGGGAGGGCTCCTACAATGAGCAGTTCTTC CASSLSFFGEGSYNEQFF
NA TRBD2 TRBJ2-1 TRBV7-9 TGTGCCAGCAGCTTAAAGCGGGGTACCTACAATGAGCAGTTCTTC CASSLKRGTYNEQFF
once TRBD1 TRBJ1-2 TRBV28 TGTGCCAGCAGTTTCGCAGGGGGCCACGACTATGGCTACACCTTC CASSFAGGHDYGYTF
NA NA TRBJ1-1 TRBV7-6 TGTGCCACCGAACAGGGCGGCACTGAAGCTTTCTTT CATEQGGTEAFF
NA TRBD1 TRBJ2-2 TRBV15 TGTGCCACCAGCTCCCGGACAGGGGAGTCAACCGGGGAGCTGTTTTTT CATSSRTGESTGELFF
once NA TRBJ1-2 TRBV4-1 TGCGCCAGCAGCGAAGGAGGGGGGGATGGCTACACCTTC CASSEGGGDGYTF
NA NA TRBJ1-2 TRBV6-5 TGTGCCAGCAGCCAGGGGTCCTACTATGGCTACACCTTC CASSQGSYYGYTF
NA NA TRBJ2-7 TRBV25-1 TGTGCCAGCAGTCCCCCCGCACGCTCCTACGAGCAGTACTTC CASSPPARSYEQYF
NA TRBD1 TRBJ1-3 TRBV30 TGTGCCTGGAGTGGCCAGGGGGCGAGCTCTGGAAACACCATATATTTT CAWSGQGASSGNTIYF
NA NA TRBJ1-1 TRBV2 TGTGCCAGCAGTGACTTTCGACAGAACACTGAAGCTTTCTTT CASSDFRQNTEAFF
NA TRBD1 TRBJ2-7 TRBV4-1 TGCGCCAGCAGCCCAACCGGGACAGCGAGCTCCTACGAGCAGTACTTC CASSPTGTASSYEQYF
NA NA TRBJ2-2 TRBV20-1 TGCAGTGCCGTAGAGACCGGGGAGCTGTTTTTT CSAVETGELFF
once NA TRBJ1-1 TRBV27 TGTGCCAGCAGTTTTGACAGCCTCACTGAAGCTTTCTTT CASSFDSLTEAFF
NA NA TRBJ1-5 TRBV19 TGTGCCAGTAGTACCCTCCCGGCCGGTAGCAATCAGCCCCAGCATTTT CASSTLPAGSNQPQHF
NA NA TRBJ1-1 TRBV15 TGTGCCACCAGCAGAGAAGGGGTCGGCACTGAAGCTTTCTTT CATSREGVGTEAFF
NA TRBD2 TRBJ2-3 TRBV28 TGTGCCAGCAGTTTCCAGACTAGCGGGAGGGCCCGTGTCGACTCAGATACGCAGTATTTT CASSFQTSGRARVDSDTQYF
few NA TRBJ1-2 TRBV4-3 TGCGCCAGCAGCCAAGATTTGGATTACTATGGCTACACCTTC CASSQDLDYYGYTF
NA NA TRBJ2-4 TRBV28 TGTGCCAGCAGTTTAGGGCTAGCCAAAAACATTCAGTACTTC CASSLGLAKNIQYF
NA TRBD2 TRBJ2-1 TRBV28 TGTGCCAGCAGTCCGACCAGGACTAGCGGGAGGGCAACGTGGTCTTACAATGAGCAGTTCTTC CASSPTRTSGRATWSYNEQFF
once NA TRBJ2-5 TRBV30 TGTGCCTCCGGGGTCTTCCAAGAGACCCAGTACTTC CASGVFQETQYF
NA NA TRBJ2-2 TRBV11-2 TGTGCCAGCAGCCCATCTCAATCGCCCAGGGGGGACACCGGGGAGCTGTTTTTT CASSPSQSPRGDTGELFF
NA NA TRBJ2-6 TRBV28 TGTGCCAGCAGTCTGTTCGGCCGCCCTGGGGCCAACGTCCTGACTTTC CASSLFGRPGANVLTF
NA NA TRBJ2-7 TRBV27 TGTGCCAGCAGTCGGGGAATCTCCTACGAGCAGTACTTC CASSRGISYEQYF
NA NA TRBJ2-6 TRBV13 TGTGCCAGCAGCTTAGGCTTTGGAGGTTCATTGGCCAACGTCCTGACTTTC CASSLGFGGSLANVLTF
NA NA TRBJ1-2 TRBV4-1 TGCGCCAGCAGCCAAGTGGGCCAATACACCTTC CASSQVGQYTF